This is a list of T cell receptor beta chains from one sample in a study of CD8 T cells in Susac syndrome. TCRdb processed the immunoSEQ multiplex PCR reads anew with MiXCR; each CDR3 protein has one entry. The table lists around 80,000 distinct CDR3 sequences, 94% of them singletons. The sequenced sample consisted of CD8+ T cells from PBMCs. The source is a human donor with Susac syndrome. Each CDR3 is given with its conserved first and last residue. A D gene is named only where the DNA matches it firmly. The listing skips clone size in some rows; elsewhere it reads once, few, many or a size class.

D: NA; size: NA; V: TRBV2; J: TRBJ1-2; DNA: TGTGCCAGCAGTGAAGACAGGAGTGTCTATGGCTACACCTTC; CDR3: CASSEDRSVYGYTF
D: NA; size: NA; V: TRBV28; J: TRBJ2-5; DNA: TGTGCCAGCAGTTTATTCGGGGGGCGGGAGACCCAGTACTTC; CDR3: CASSLFGGRETQYF
D: NA; size: NA; V: TRBV20-1; J: TRBJ1-2; DNA: TGCAGTGCTAGAGTCAACGCCCAGTTCTGGGGGTACTATGGCTATGGCTACACCTTC; CDR3: CSARVNAQFWGYYGYGYTF
D: NA; size: NA; V: TRBV20-1; J: TRBJ1-1; DNA: TGCAGTGCTAGATGGGGAGTGAACACTGAAGCTTTCTTT; CDR3: CSARWGVNTEAFF
D: TRBD1; size: NA; V: TRBV7-8; J: TRBJ2-7; DNA: TGTGCCAGCAGACCAAACAGGGGGCGCCGCTCCTACGAGCAGTACTTC; CDR3: CASRPNRGRRSYEQYF
D: TRBD1; size: NA; V: TRBV7-9; J: TRBJ1-4; DNA: TGTGCCAGCAGGACAGGGGGTACTGGTGAAAAACTGTTTTTT; CDR3: CASRTGGTGEKLFF
D: TRBD1; size: NA; V: TRBV20-1; J: TRBJ1-5; DNA: TGCAGTGCTAAAGGGACAGGGGGTAGCAATCAGCCCCAGCATTTT; CDR3: CSAKGTGGSNQPQHF
D: TRBD2; size: NA; V: TRBV9; J: TRBJ2-3; DNA: TGTGCCAGCACAGGCGGGGGGGGCACAGATACGCAGTATTTT; CDR3: CASTGGGGTDTQYF
D: TRBD1; size: NA; V: TRBV9; J: TRBJ2-1; DNA: TGTGCCAGCAGCGGGGGACAGGGGTTATTCCATGAGCAGTTCTTC; CDR3: CASSGGQGLFHEQFF
D: TRBD1; size: NA; V: TRBV6-5; J: TRBJ2-3; DNA: TGTGCCAGCAGATCCGACAGGGGGGCCGCAGATACGCAGTATTTT; CDR3: CASRSDRGAADTQYF
D: NA; size: NA; V: TRBV19; J: TRBJ2-3; DNA: TGTGCCAGTAGTACCGGAGCGCGTTCCACAGATACGCAGTATTTT; CDR3: CASSTGARSTDTQYF
D: NA; size: NA; V: TRBV6-2/TRBV6-3; J: TRBJ2-7; DNA: TGTGCCAGCAGTTACTCGAACGATGGGTACTACGAGCAGTACTTC; CDR3: CASSYSNDGYYEQYF
D: NA; size: NA; V: TRBV19; J: TRBJ2-1; DNA: TGTGCCAGTAGTATAGGCACGTTCAATGAGCAGTTCTTC; CDR3: CASSIGTFNEQFF
D: NA; size: NA; V: TRBV20-1; J: TRBJ1-1; DNA: TGCAGTGCTAGAAACGGCGAGAACACTGAAGCTTTCTTT; CDR3: CSARNGENTEAFF
D: TRBD1; size: NA; V: TRBV11-2; J: TRBJ2-1; DNA: TGTGCCAGCAGTCTCACCGGGACAGGGATCTACAATGAGCAGTTCTTC; CDR3: CASSLTGTGIYNEQFF
D: NA; size: NA; V: TRBV25-1; J: TRBJ2-3; DNA: TGTGCCAGCAGTGAATGGGTTATAGGGGCAGATACGCAGTATTTT; CDR3: CASSEWVIGADTQYF
D: TRBD2; size: NA; V: TRBV7-2; J: TRBJ2-1; DNA: TGTGCCAGCAGCCACTCTAGCGGGGAGCAGTTCTTC; CDR3: CASSHSSGEQFF
D: NA; size: NA; V: TRBV6-2/TRBV6-3; J: TRBJ1-6; DNA: TGTGCCAGCAGGACAGGCGTGGGGAATTCACCCCTCCACTTT; CDR3: CASRTGVGNSPLHF
D: TRBD1; size: NA; V: TRBV7-6; J: TRBJ2-1; DNA: TGTGCCAGCAGCATTAGGACAGGTAGCTCCTACAATGAGCAGTTCTTC; CDR3: CASSIRTGSSYNEQFF
D: TRBD1; size: NA; V: TRBV28; J: TRBJ2-7; DNA: TGTGCCAGCAGTTTATCCCGGACAGGTAGCGAGCAGTACTTC; CDR3: CASSLSRTGSEQYF
D: NA; size: NA; V: TRBV24-1; J: TRBJ2-5; DNA: TGTGCCACCAGTGATTCTATGGAAAAGACCCAGTACTTC; CDR3: CATSDSMEKTQYF
D: NA; size: once; V: TRBV19; J: TRBJ1-1; DNA: TGTGCCACCTCCCTGGGGGTCGGGACTGAAGCTTTCTTT; CDR3: CATSLGVGTEAFF
D: NA; size: NA; V: TRBV18; J: TRBJ2-3; DNA: TGTGCCAGCTCACTCTCCAACTTACTACAAGATACGCAGTATTTT; CDR3: CASSLSNLLQDTQYF
D: TRBD2; size: NA; V: TRBV7-3; J: TRBJ2-7; DNA: TGTGCCAGCAGCGCTTTAGCGGGGGGGCTCTACGAGCAGTACTTC; CDR3: CASSALAGGLYEQYF
D: NA; size: NA; V: TRBV12-3/TRBV12-4; J: TRBJ2-7; DNA: TGTGCCAGCAGTTTAGAGTCCTACGAGCAGTACTTC; CDR3: CASSLESYEQYF
D: TRBD1; size: NA; V: TRBV11-2; J: TRBJ2-7; DNA: TGTGCCAGCAGCTCGGGACAGCTCTACGAGCAGTACTTC; CDR3: CASSSGQLYEQYF
D: NA; size: NA; V: TRBV20-1; J: TRBJ2-3; DNA: TGCAGTGCTCCCAGGCCCGGGGGAAGCACAGATACGCAGTATTTT; CDR3: CSAPRPGGSTDTQYF
D: NA; size: NA; V: TRBV20-1; J: TRBJ1-1; DNA: TGCAGTGCTAGAGATCGCGAGTTGTACTCAGCTTTCTTT; CDR3: CSARDRELYSAFF
D: TRBD1; size: NA; V: TRBV2; J: TRBJ2-3; DNA: TGTGCCAGCACTACGGGGACAGGGGGCTCTTCGAGCACAGATACGCAGTATTTT; CDR3: CASTTGTGGSSSTDTQYF
D: TRBD1; size: NA; V: TRBV7-9; J: TRBJ2-7; DNA: TGTGCCAGCAGCCCCGGGACAGGGGCTTCCGAGCAGTACTTC; CDR3: CASSPGTGASEQYF
D: NA; size: NA; V: TRBV7-9; J: TRBJ2-1; DNA: TGTGCCTGTTCCAATGAGCAGTTCTTC; CDR3: CACSNEQFF
D: NA; size: NA; V: TRBV18; J: TRBJ1-5; DNA: TGTGCCAGCTCACCAGTAATTACCGACGGAAATCAGCCCCAGCATTTT; CDR3: CASSPVITDGNQPQHF
D: TRBD1; size: NA; V: TRBV13; J: TRBJ1-1; DNA: TGTGCCAGCAGCCCCGACAGGGGAGGAGTGAACACTGAAGCTTTCTTT; CDR3: CASSPDRGGVNTEAFF
D: TRBD1; size: NA; V: TRBV7-7; J: TRBJ2-5; DNA: TGTGCCAGCAGCATCTCAGGGGGTGAGACCCAGTACTTC; CDR3: CASSISGGETQYF
D: NA; size: few; V: TRBV11-2; J: TRBJ1-5; DNA: TGTGCCAGCAGCTTAGAGGATCAGCCCCAGCATTTT; CDR3: CASSLEDQPQHF
D: NA; size: NA; V: TRBV28; J: TRBJ2-7; DNA: TGTGCCAGCACCCGGGCTAGCGAGCAGTACTTC; CDR3: CASTRASEQYF
D: TRBD1; size: NA; V: TRBV12-3/TRBV12-4; J: TRBJ1-1; DNA: TGTGCCAGCAGCATTGAGGACAGGGTGGGGACTGAAGCTTTCTTT; CDR3: CASSIEDRVGTEAFF
D: NA; size: once; V: TRBV7-9; J: TRBJ1-1; DNA: TGTGCCAACAGCCAGGTGAACACTGAAGCTTTCTTT; CDR3: CANSQVNTEAFF
D: TRBD1; size: NA; V: TRBV28; J: TRBJ2-1; DNA: TGTGCCAGCAGTCACCGGACAGGGAGGAATGAGCAGTTCTTC; CDR3: CASSHRTGRNEQFF
D: NA; size: NA; V: TRBV20-1; J: TRBJ2-6; DNA: TGCAGTGCTAGTGTGCAGGGGAGCTCTGGGGCCAACGTCCTGACTTTC; CDR3: CSASVQGSSGANVLTF
D: NA; size: NA; V: TRBV7-9; J: TRBJ2-3; DNA: TGTGCCAGCAGCTTAGCTAGAGATACGCAGTATTTT; CDR3: CASSLARDTQYF
D: NA; size: NA; V: TRBV27; J: TRBJ1-2; DNA: TGTGCCAGCAGTTCCGGCTATGGCTACACCTTC; CDR3: CASSSGYGYTF
D: TRBD1; size: NA; V: TRBV2; J: TRBJ2-3; DNA: TGTGCCAGCAGTCCCGGACAGGTTAGCACAGATACGCAGTATTTT; CDR3: CASSPGQVSTDTQYF
D: NA; size: NA; V: TRBV5-6; J: TRBJ1-2; DNA: TGTGCCAGCAGCTCCGGGACTGCCAACTATGGCTACACCTTC; CDR3: CASSSGTANYGYTF
D: NA; size: NA; V: TRBV2; J: TRBJ1-6; DNA: TGTGCCAGCGTACAGAGGTCCTATAATTCACCCCTCCACTTT; CDR3: CASVQRSYNSPLHF
D: TRBD2; size: NA; V: TRBV2; J: TRBJ2-7; DNA: TGTGCCAGCAGTGATAATAGAGCGGGGGCACGGGAGCAGTACTTC; CDR3: CASSDNRAGAREQYF
D: NA; size: NA; V: TRBV27; J: TRBJ1-1; DNA: TGTGCCAGCAGTTTAGATGTAGGGACTGAAGCTTTCTTT; CDR3: CASSLDVGTEAFF
D: TRBD1; size: NA; V: TRBV5-6; J: TRBJ1-2; DNA: TGTGCCAGCAGCTTGGGGACAGGGTGGGGAAATGGCTACACCTTC; CDR3: CASSLGTGWGNGYTF
D: TRBD1; size: NA; V: TRBV6-5; J: TRBJ2-5; DNA: TGTGCCAGCAGTCATCAAACAGGGGGTGGAGAGACCCAGTACTTC; CDR3: CASSHQTGGGETQYF
D: NA; size: NA; V: TRBV29-1; J: TRBJ1-1; DNA: TGCAGCGTCCGACGCCACACTGAAGCTTTCTTT; CDR3: CSVRRHTEAFF
D: TRBD1; size: NA; V: TRBV14; J: TRBJ2-2; DNA: TGTGCCAGCAGCGACAGGGGTTATGTCACCGGGGAGCTGTTTTTT; CDR3: CASSDRGYVTGELFF
D: NA; size: NA; V: TRBV20-1; J: TRBJ1-2; DNA: TGCAGTGCTAGAGAGTCAGGGGTAGGCTACACCTTC; CDR3: CSARESGVGYTF
D: NA; size: NA; V: TRBV28; J: TRBJ1-5; DNA: TGTGCCAGCAGTCCCCAGAGGGGCAATCAGCCCCAGCATTTT; CDR3: CASSPQRGNQPQHF
D: NA; size: NA; V: TRBV11-1; J: TRBJ2-3; DNA: TGTGCCAGCAGCACCACCCCAGGGGTGGATACGCAGTATTTT; CDR3: CASSTTPGVDTQYF
D: NA; size: NA; V: TRBV6-2/TRBV6-3; J: TRBJ2-7; DNA: TGTGCCAGCAGTTACTCGCGGGCGGGATACGAGCAGTACTTC; CDR3: CASSYSRAGYEQYF
D: NA; size: NA; V: TRBV5-1; J: TRBJ1-5; DNA: TGCGCCACCCTAGGGGGTCAGCCCCAGCATTTT; CDR3: CATLGGQPQHF
D: NA; size: once; V: TRBV29-1; J: TRBJ1-1; DNA: TGCAGCGTCGCCATTGAAGTATCCAGAGACACTGAAGCTTTCTTT; CDR3: CSVAIEVSRDTEAFF
D: TRBD2; size: NA; V: TRBV6-4; J: TRBJ2-3; DNA: TGTGCCAGCAGTGACCAGGCGGGGGGATCTTCTAGCACAGATACGCAGTATTTT; CDR3: CASSDQAGGSSSTDTQYF
D: NA; size: NA; V: TRBV27; J: TRBJ2-7; DNA: TGTGCCAGCAGCTGGGCCGGCCCATACGAGCAGTACTTC; CDR3: CASSWAGPYEQYF